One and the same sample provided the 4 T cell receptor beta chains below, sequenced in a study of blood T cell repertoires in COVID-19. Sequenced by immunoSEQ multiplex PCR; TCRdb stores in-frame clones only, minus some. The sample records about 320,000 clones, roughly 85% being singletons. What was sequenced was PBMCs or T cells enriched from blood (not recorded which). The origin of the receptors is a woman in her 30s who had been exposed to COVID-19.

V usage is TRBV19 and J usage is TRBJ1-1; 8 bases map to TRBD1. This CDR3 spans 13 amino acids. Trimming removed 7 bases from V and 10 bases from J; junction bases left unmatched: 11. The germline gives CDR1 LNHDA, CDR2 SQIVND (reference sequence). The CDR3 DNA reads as TGTGCCAGTACGTTGTCCAGGGGGCTGGCAGCTTTCTTT. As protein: CASTLSRGLAAFF.

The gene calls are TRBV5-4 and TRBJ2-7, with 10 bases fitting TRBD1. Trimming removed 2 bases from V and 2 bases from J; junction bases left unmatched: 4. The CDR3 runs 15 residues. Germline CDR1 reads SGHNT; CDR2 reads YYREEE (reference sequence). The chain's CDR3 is CASSFSGTGAYEQYF. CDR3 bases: TGTGCCAGCAGCTTCTCCGGGACAGGGGCCTACGAGCAGTACTTC.

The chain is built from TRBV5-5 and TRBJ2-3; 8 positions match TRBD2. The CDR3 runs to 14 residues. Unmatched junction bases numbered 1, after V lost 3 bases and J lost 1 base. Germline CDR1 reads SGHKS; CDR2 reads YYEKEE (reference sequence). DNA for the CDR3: TGTGCCAGCAGCTCACTAGCGGGCACAGATACGCAGTATTTT. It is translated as CASSSLAGTDTQYF.

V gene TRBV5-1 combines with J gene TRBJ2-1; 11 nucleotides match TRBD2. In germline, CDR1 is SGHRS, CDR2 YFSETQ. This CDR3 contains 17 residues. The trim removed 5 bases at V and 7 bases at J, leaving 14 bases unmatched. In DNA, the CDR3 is TGCGCCAGCAGGACAGTTAGCGGGAGGGCCTTATTGAATGAGCAGTTCTTC. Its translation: CASRTVSGRALLNEQFF.